These 15 T cell receptor beta chains were sequenced from one sample in a study of vaccination effects on CD4 cells after COVID-19. Using viral peptide pools, the ViraFEST assay grew out antigen-specific CD4+ T cells prior to sequencing. Culture lasted 10 days before CD4+ T cell isolation. Each participant received a vaccine that was either BNT162b2 or mRNA-1273, given as two doses. Clones were sequenced by immunoSEQ multiplex PCR, and TCRdb holds only the in-frame ones, with some missing. The table records tens of thousands of clones, 73% of them present only once. Their antigen targets remain unknown. Sequencing used CD4+ T cells from PBMCs cultured with HCoV-229E spike peptides, obtained after COVID-19 vaccination. The source of these receptors is a human donor who received a COVID-19 vaccine.

This rearrangement joins TRBV2 to TRBJ2-7; D is possibly TRBD2 (5 bases). V was trimmed by 6 bases and J by 6 bases, leaving 15 bases between them. Germline V CDR1 and CDR2: SNHLY, FYNNEI. CDR3 length: 13 residues. CDR3 sequence (DNA): TGTGCCAGCAGCCGGGGAAGGTTCGTCGAGCAGTACGTC. Protein product: CASSRGRFVEQYV.

V usage is TRBV7-2 and J usage is TRBJ1-2; a weak D match, TRBD1 (5 bases). V lost 1 base and J lost 1, with 7 bases in between. CDR1 SGHTA and CDR2 FQGNSA come from the germline V gene. CDR3 length: 14 residues. CDR3 nucleotide sequence: TGTGCCAGCAGCTTAGGGGGGGTTAACTATGGCTACACCTTC. This gives the protein CASSLGGVNYGYTF.

The chain uses TRBV11-3 and TRBJ2-2, with D perhaps TRBD1 or TRBD2 (5 bases each). There are 13 residues in the CDR3. The V gene lost 5 bases and the J gene lost 1 base, with 5 bases spanning the gap. Per the germline V gene, CDR1 is SGHNT and CDR2 is YENEEA. CDR3: CASSGGNTGELFF. The CDR3 nucleotides are TGTGCCAGCAGCGGGGGGAACACCGGGGAGCTGTTTTTT. Full variable domain (missing parts from reference TRBV11-3 and TRBJ2-2): EAGVVQSPRYKIIEKKQPVAFWCNPISGHNTLYWYLQNLGQGPELLIRYENEEAVDDSQLPKDRFSAERLKGVDSTLKIQPAELGDSAVYLCASSGGNTGELFFGEGSRLTVL.

The CDR3 loop is CAAGQQETQYF. DNA of the CDR3: TGTGCCGCCGGACAGCAAGAGACCCAGTACTTC. This sequence joins TRBV24-1 and TRBJ2-5; weak D call: TRBD1 (6 bases). Germline V CDR1 and CDR2: KGHDR, SFDVKD. There are 11 residues in the CDR3. V was cut by 12 bases and J by 2 bases, with 9 bases left in between.

This clone was counted between two and nine times. The V call is TRBV30, the J call TRBJ1-2; 10 positions match TRBD1. Germline lookup yields CDR1 GTSNPN and CDR2 SVGIG (reference sequence). The CDR3 consists of 14 residues. With V trimmed by 1 base and J by 4 bases, 3 bases remained unmatched. CDR3 sequence (DNA): TGTGCCTGGAGTGCGACAGGGGGCGCCTATGGCTACACCTTC. It encodes CAWSATGGAYGYTF. Drawing the rest from reference TRBV30 and TRBJ1-2, the complete variable domain is SQTIHQWPATLVQPVGSPLSLECTVEGTSNPNLYWYRQAAGRGLQLLFYSVGIGQISSEVPQNLSASRPQDRQFILSSKKLLLSDSGFYLCAWSATGGAYGYTFGSGTRLTVV.

Only a few counts were recorded for this clone. The chain has TRBV18 and TRBJ1-1; D is undetermined. Deletions cut 4 bases from V and 1 base from J, with 10 bases between. The germline V gene has CDR1 KGHSH and CDR2 LQKENI. The CDR3 totals 14 residues. DNA for the CDR3: TGTGCCAGCTCACGCAAACACCAGAACACTGAAGCTTTCTTT. It encodes CASSRKHQNTEAFF.

V usage is TRBV20-1 and J usage is TRBJ1-1, with TRBD1 matching over 9 bases. Germline CDR1 reads DFQATT; CDR2 reads SNEGSKA (reference sequence). The CDR3 is made up of 14 amino acids. The ends lost 6 bases at V and 6 bases at J; junction bases unmatched: 11. The CDR3 DNA sequence: TGCAGTGCCAGTCCCGGGACAGGGACCTCTGAAGCTTTCTTT. It encodes CSASPGTGTSEAFF.

This clone was seen just once. The chain combines TRBV30 with TRBJ1-2; no definite D call. From germline, CDR1 is GTSNPN and CDR2 SVGIG (reference sequence). With 6 bases removed from V and 1 base from J, the gap between germline ends came to 15 bases. The CDR3 totals 14 residues. CDR3 DNA sequence: TGTGCCTGCCATTCTCGGAGTTATAACTATGGCTACACCTTC. Encoded protein: CACHSRSYNYGYTF. The full variable domain, with the rest looked up from reference TRBV30 and TRBJ1-2, is SQTIHQWPATLVQPVGSPLSLECTVEGTSNPNLYWYRQAAGRGLQLLFYSVGIGQISSEVPQNLSASRPQDRQFILSSKKLLLSDSGFYLCACHSRSYNYGYTFGSGTRLTVV.

V is TRBV7-2 and J is TRBJ1-6; D gene ambiguous. Trimming pared 1 base from V and 7 bases from J, leaving 5 bases between. Germline V gene data show CDR1 as SGHTA and CDR2 as FQGNSA. This CDR3 spans 13 amino acids. This CDR3 reads CASSLVRNSPLHF. The CDR3 coding sequence is TGTGCCAGCAGCTTAGTCAGGAATTCACCCCTCCACTTT.

The CDR3 DNA is TGTGCCAGCAGTTTCGGACAGTCTTACGAGCAGTACGTC. Its translation: CASSFGQSYEQYV. V usage is TRBV6-6 and J usage is TRBJ2-7; D perhaps matches TRBD1 (6 bases). The CDR3 covers 13 residues. The V gene's germline CDR1 is MNHNY and CDR2 SVGAGI (reference sequence). With 4 bases removed from V and 4 bases from J, the gap between germline ends came to 11 bases.

The chain is built from TRBV6-2 or TRBV6-3 and TRBJ2-7; TRBD2 matches 7 bases. Per the germline V gene, CDR1 is MNHEY and CDR2 is SVGEGT. V lost 2 bases to trimming and J lost 3 bases; unmatched junction nucleotides: 7. This CDR3 contains 15 residues. This chain's CDR3 is CASSYGGGPFYEQYV. CDR3 nucleotide sequence: TGTGCCAGCAGTTACGGCGGGGGACCGTTCTACGAGCAGTACGTC.

A few counts support this clone. The chain has TRBV9 and TRBJ2-3, with 8 bases matching TRBD2. Germline CDR1 is SGDLS and CDR2 is YYNGEE. Trimming cost V 4 bases and J 4 bases; bases outside gene matches: 11. This CDR3 comprises 16 residues. CDR3 nucleotide sequence: TGTGCCAGCAGCCCCCCGGCGGGGGGAAGTCCAGATACGCAGTATTTT. Its protein product is CASSPPAGGSPDTQYF.

V is TRBV6-5 and J is TRBJ2-5; no definite D call. CDR3 length: 13 residues. Looked up from germline, CDR1 is MNHEY and CDR2 is SVGAGI. Deletions cut 6 bases from V and 1 base from J, with 9 bases between. The CDR3 bases are TGTGCCAGCAGCAACTGGGGCCAAGAGACCCAGTACTTC. Encoded protein: CASSNWGQETQYF.

This sequence joins TRBV7-2 and TRBJ2-7; the D gene is possibly TRBD2 (7 bases). The length of the CDR3 is 15 residues. Germline CDR1 reads SGHTA; CDR2 reads FQGNSA. Between the trimmed V and J ends, which lost 3 bases and 0 bases, there was a span of 12 bases. The CDR3 sequence: CASSLGGAVSYEQYV. CDR3 in DNA: TGTGCCAGCAGCTTGGGGGGGGCGGTCTCCTACGAGCAGTACGTC.

The chain recombines TRBV4-1 with TRBJ1-6; the match to TRBD1 covers 10 bases. Germline V gives CDR1 MGHRA, CDR2 YSYEKL. After removal of 5 bases from V and 8 bases from J, the junction contained 9 bases not matched to a gene. The CDR3 spans 16 residues. The CDR3 coding sequence is TGCGCCAGCAGCAACACAGCCGGGACAGGGGATTCACCCCTCCACTTT. Translated, it gives CASSNTAGTGDSPLHF.